This T cell receptor beta chain was profiled in a study of tumor-infiltrating lymphocytes in primary liver carcinoma. Background on the study: The patients, men and women alike, were aged 30 to 69 years. Samples gave roughly 3.5 to 7.5 million productive TCRbeta reads, similar across tissue types. Study outcomes and limitations: Only about 7-24% of top clones were detected in all five tumor regions.

From 20-30 mg of unsorted bulk tissue, DNA and RNA were co-extracted together. Tumor samples were assessed, and every one had over 90% viable tumor cells. CDR3 size: 14 residues. Looked up from germline, CDR1 is SSHAT and CDR2 is FNYEAQ (reference sequence). Constant-region priming of approximately 500 ng total RNA yielded TCR beta cDNA. Libraries for TCR beta were built through three nested multiplex PCR rounds, which together made up a slightly modified ARM-PCR procedure. The study ran its first two PCR rounds for roughly 11 cycles each, using TRBV1-TRBV30 forward primers and a C-beta reverse primer. TCRdb reprocessed the multiplex PCR reads with MiXCR, giving one entry per CDR3 protein. Among roughly 80,000 distinct CDR3 sequences, 65% to 75% were seen once, and the ten largest hold around 13%. For this clonotype: Antigen unknown. An end of the junction differs from the germline gene, which may be a read error.

The sample taken for sequencing was liver tumor tissue from sampling region 4. Indicated subset: tumor region T4, right-lateral pole. This chain joins TRBV7-7 and TRBJ2-2; D may correspond to TRBD1 or TRBD2 (7 bases each). This clonotype was obtained from a woman aged 60-75 years with primary liver carcinoma and hepatitis B virus infection. CDR3 protein: CASSSQGGTGELFF. The CDR3 DNA follows: TGTGCTAGCAGCTCCCAGGGGGGGACCGGGGAGCTGTTTTTT.